The subject of this entry is one TCR beta chain. The table came from immunoSEQ multiplex PCR; TCRdb's copy has only in-frame clones and leaves some out. The sample yields roughly 250,000 clones, more than 60% seen once. This sample was included in a study of blood T cell repertoires in COVID-19. Sequenced sample: peripheral blood. This TCR came from a woman aged 40 to 50 with active or convalescent COVID-19.

CDR3 region: CASSLAGRFNYEQYF. The CDR3 nucleotides are TGTGCCAGCAGCTTAGCTGGCAGGTTTAACTACGAGCAGTACTTC. The chain joins TRBV7-2 to TRBJ2-7; D gene ambiguous. Germline-derived CDR1 and CDR2 are SGHTA and FQGNSA. V was trimmed by 0 bases and J by 3 bases, leaving 12 bases between them. The CDR3 is made up of 15 amino acids.